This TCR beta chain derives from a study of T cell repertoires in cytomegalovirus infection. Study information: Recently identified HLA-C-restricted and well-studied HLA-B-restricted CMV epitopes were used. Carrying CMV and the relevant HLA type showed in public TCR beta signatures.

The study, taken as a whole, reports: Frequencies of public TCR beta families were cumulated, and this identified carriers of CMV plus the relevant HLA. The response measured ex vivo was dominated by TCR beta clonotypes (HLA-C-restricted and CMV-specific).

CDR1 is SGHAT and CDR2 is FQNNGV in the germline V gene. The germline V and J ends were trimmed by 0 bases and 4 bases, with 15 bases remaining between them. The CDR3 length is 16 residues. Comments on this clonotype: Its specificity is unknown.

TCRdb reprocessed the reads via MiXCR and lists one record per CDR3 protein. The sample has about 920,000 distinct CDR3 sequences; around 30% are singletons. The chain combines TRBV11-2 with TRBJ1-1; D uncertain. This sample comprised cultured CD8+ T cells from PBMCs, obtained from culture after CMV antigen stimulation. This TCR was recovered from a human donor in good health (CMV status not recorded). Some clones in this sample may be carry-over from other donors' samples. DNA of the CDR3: TGTGCCAGCAGCTTAGATCTCCCCCGGGAGGGCACTGAAGCTTTCTTT. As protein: CASSLDLPREGTEAFF.